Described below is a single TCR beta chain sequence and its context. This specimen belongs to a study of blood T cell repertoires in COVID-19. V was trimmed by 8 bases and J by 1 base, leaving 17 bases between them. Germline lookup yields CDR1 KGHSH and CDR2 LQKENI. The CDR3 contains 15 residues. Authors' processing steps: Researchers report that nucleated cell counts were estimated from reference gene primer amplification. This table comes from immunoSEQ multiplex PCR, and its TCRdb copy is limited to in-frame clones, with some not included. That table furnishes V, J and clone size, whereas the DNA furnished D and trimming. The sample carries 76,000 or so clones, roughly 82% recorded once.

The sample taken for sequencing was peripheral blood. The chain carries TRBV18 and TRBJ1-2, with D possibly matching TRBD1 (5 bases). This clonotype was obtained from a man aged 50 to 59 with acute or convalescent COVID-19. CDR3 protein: CASNRPGDFNYGYTF. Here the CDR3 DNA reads TGTGCCAGCAATCGACCGGGGGACTTTAACTATGGCTACACCTTC.